The T cell receptor (beta chain) under discussion was sequenced for a study of shared clonotypes between healthy human individuals. Clones were sequenced by immunoSEQ multiplex PCR, and TCRdb holds only the in-frame ones, with some missing. The repertoire consists of about 490,000 clones, with 76% occurring once and the leading ten covering 10% to 15%. The receptor was isolated from a middle-aged woman in good health. Some clones in this sample may be carry-over from other donors' samples. Sequencing was done on a sample of PBMCs.

Here the CDR3 reads CASSGEPTGELFF. CDR3 in DNA: TGCGCCAGCAGCGGGGAACCAACCGGGGAGCTGTTTTTT. V is TRBV4-3 and J is TRBJ2-2; D ambiguous. From germline, CDR1 is LGHNA and CDR2 YSLEER. There are 13 residues in the CDR3. V lost 5 bases and J 5 bases, leaving 9 bases between the germline ends.